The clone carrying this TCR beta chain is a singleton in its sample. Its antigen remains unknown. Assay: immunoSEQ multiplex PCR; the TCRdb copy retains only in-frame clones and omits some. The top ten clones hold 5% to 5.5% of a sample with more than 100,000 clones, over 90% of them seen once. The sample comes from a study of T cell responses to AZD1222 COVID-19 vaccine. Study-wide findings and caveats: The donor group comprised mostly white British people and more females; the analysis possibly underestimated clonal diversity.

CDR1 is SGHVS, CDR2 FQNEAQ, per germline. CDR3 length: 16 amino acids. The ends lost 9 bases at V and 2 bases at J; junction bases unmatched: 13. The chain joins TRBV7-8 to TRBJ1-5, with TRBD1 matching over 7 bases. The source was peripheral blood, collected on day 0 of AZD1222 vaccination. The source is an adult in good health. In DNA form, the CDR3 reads TGTGCCAGTGAGGGGGCGAGTTGGTATGGCAATCAGCCCCAGCATTTT. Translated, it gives CASEGASWYGNQPQHF.